This T cell receptor (beta chain) comes out of a study of response to subunit inactivated influenza vaccine. Broader study findings: It was suggested by the authors that few new T cells are recruited by each seasonal influenza vaccination.

V was trimmed by 5 bases and J by 5 bases, leaving 16 bases between them. Germline lookup yields CDR1 WNHNN and CDR2 SYGVQD (reference sequence). The CDR3 covers 14 residues. With respect to this clonotype: Its antigen is not identified.

TCRdb passed the RT-PCR reads through MiXCR, listing each CDR3 protein once. The sample lists 650,000 or so distinct CDR3 sequences, around 13% occurring once. Sequences were derived from PBMCs from blood, sampled approximately 15 days before vaccination. This TCR was recovered from a man between 45 and 60 years old who received an inactivated influenza vaccine. J is TRBJ2-7 and V is TRBV10-1, with a tentative D call TRBD1 (6 bases). The CDR3 DNA reads as TGCGCCAGCAGTAACGGAGTGAGGGGGAACGAGCAGTACTTC. Translating gives CASSNGVRGNEQYF.